This T cell receptor beta chain is drawn from a study of identical twins. Study outcomes and limitations: Where beta out-of-frame sequences were concerned, excess twin sharing was weaker.

A universal primer site was added by template switching, and unique molecular identifiers were carried by the cDNA. MiXCR was run by TCRdb on the 5' RACE reads, yielding one entry per CDR3 protein. This sample carries 420,000 or so distinct CDR3 sequences, roughly 20% of them seen once, and the ten largest clones take 9.5% to 15%. This clonotype has only a few counts. The antigen is not known. CDR3 size: 16 residues. V shed 3 bases, J shed 2 bases, and the junction held 8 bases outside the gene matches. Germline CDR1 is LNHNV and CDR2 is YYDKDF (reference sequence). The chain couples TRBV15 to TRBJ2-7; 9 bases map to TRBD1. The origin of this receptor is a man aged 50-60 years in good health. The sample taken for sequencing was naive T cells sorted from blood. CDR3 protein: CATSRSTGGTAYEQYF. The CDR3 bases are TGTGCCACCAGCAGGTCCACAGGGGGCACGGCCTACGAGCAGTACTTC.